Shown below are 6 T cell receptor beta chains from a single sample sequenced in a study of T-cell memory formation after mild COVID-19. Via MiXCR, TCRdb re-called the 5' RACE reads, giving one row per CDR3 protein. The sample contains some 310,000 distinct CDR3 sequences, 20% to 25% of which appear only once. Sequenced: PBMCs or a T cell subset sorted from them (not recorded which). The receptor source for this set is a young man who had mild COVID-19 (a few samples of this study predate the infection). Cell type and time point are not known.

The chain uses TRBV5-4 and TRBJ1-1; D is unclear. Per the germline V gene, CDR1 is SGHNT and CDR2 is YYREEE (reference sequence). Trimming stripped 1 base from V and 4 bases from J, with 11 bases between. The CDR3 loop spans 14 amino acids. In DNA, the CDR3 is TGTGCCAGCAGCTTGAGTTTGGGCATCACTGAAGCTTTCTTT. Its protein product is CASSLSLGITEAFF. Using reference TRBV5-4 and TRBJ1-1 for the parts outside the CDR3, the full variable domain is ETGVTQSPTHLIKTRGQQVTLRCSSQSGHNTVSWYQQALGQGPQFIFQYYREEENGRGNFPPRFSGLQFPNYSSELNVNALELDDSALYLCASSLSLGITEAFFGQGTRLTVV.

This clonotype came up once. CDR3 amino acids: CSATGQGYRSYEQYF. The CDR3 DNA reads as TGCAGTGCCACGGGACAGGGATATAGGTCCTACGAGCAGTACTTC. The gene calls are TRBV20-1 and TRBJ2-7; 9 nucleotides agree with TRBD1. The CDR3 runs to 15 residues. Trimming at V came to 6 bases and at J to 1 base, leaving 10 bases not matched to a gene. Germline values: CDR1 DFQATT, CDR2 SNEGSKA (reference sequence).

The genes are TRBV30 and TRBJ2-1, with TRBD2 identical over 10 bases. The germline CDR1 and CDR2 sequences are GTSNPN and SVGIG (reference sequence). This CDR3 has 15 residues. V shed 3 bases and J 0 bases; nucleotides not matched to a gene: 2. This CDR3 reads CAWRAGGLSYNEQFF. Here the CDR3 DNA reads TGTGCCTGGAGAGCGGGGGGGCTCTCCTACAATGAGCAGTTCTTC.

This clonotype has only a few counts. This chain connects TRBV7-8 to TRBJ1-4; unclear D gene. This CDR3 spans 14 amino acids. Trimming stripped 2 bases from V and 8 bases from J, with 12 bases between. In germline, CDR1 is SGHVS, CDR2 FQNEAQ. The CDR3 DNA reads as TGTGCCAGCAGCTTAAGGGTGGGGTTGGAAAAACTGTTTTTT. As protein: CASSLRVGLEKLFF.

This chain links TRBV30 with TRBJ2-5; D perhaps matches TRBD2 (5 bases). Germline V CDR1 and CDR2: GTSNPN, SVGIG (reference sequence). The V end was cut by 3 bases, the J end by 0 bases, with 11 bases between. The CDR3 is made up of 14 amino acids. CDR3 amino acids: CAWRGGLNQETQYF. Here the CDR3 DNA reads TGTGCCTGGAGAGGAGGTCTCAACCAAGAGACCCAGTACTTC.

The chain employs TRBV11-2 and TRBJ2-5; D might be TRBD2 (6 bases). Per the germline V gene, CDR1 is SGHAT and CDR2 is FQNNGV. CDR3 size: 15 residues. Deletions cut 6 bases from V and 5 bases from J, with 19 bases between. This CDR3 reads CASRPGTWGRETQYF. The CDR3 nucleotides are TGTGCCAGCAGGCCCGGGACCTGGGGGAGGGAGACCCAGTACTTC.